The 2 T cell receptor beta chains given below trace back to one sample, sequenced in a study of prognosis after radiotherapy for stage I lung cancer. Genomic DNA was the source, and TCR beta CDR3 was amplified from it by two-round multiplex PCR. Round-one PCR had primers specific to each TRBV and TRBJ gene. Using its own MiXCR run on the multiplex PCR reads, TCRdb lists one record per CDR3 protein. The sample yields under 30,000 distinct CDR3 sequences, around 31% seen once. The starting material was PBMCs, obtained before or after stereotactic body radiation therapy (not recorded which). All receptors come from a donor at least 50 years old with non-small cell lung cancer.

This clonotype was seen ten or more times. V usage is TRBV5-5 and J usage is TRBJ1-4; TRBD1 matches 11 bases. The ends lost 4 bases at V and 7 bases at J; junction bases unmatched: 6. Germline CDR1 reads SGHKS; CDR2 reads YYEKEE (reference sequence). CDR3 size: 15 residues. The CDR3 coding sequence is TGTGCCAGCAGCAAGACCGGGACAGGGGGTGAAAAACTGTTTTTT. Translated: CASSKTGTGGEKLFF.

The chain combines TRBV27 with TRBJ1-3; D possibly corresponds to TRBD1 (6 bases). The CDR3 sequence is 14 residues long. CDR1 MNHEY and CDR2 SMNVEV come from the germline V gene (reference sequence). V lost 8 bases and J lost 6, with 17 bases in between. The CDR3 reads CASPPLGAENTIYF. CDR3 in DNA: TGTGCCAGCCCCCCGCTGGGGGCAGAAAACACCATATATTTT.